This T cell receptor (beta chain) was profiled in a study of cytomegalovirus exposure and HLA in healthy donors. Overall study findings and caveats: Fewer N-insertions than the roughly 650-donor mean were reportedly shown by an Asian-associated ancestry cluster in a later analysis. A later analysis linked a missense variant in DCLRE1C to the trimming of TCR beta V and J genes. Differences between HLA loci emerged in a later analysis of TCR association rates, with DRB1 most and HLA-C fewest.

PCR amplification relied on 60 Vbeta primers (plus 13 Jbeta primers). This table comes from immunoSEQ multiplex PCR, and its TCRdb copy is limited to in-frame clones, with some not included. This sample carries 130,000 to 150,000 clones, 76% of them seen once, and the ten largest clones take approximately 1.6%. This clone is a singleton in its sample. Its target is unknown. V lost 7 bases and J lost 2, with 15 bases in between. The germline V gene has CDR1 SNHLY and CDR2 FYNNEI. This CDR3 region has 15 residues. This chain uses TRBV2 with TRBJ2-4; tentatively, D is TRBD2 (6 bases). The sample comprised PBMCs. The receptor was derived from a woman in her forties in good health and CMV-seronegative. In nucleotides, the CDR3 is TGTGCCAGCACGGGGGTCAGGGCTTCCAAAAACATTCAGTACTTC. Protein product: CASTGVRASKNIQYF.